This TCR beta chain was documented in a study of T cell clonality in common variable immunodeficiency. This clone was counted at least ten times. The target antigen is unknown. The read terminates 3 residues ahead of where the CDR3 ends, so the germline J gene completes it. Study-wide points: CVID patient heterogeneity limited repertoire-clinical complication correlations. Compared with controls, CVID subjects had fewer shared TCRbeta clones. CVID subjects had higher TCRbeta clonality than healthy controls, most marked in about a third.

Trimming cost V 4 bases and J 5 bases; bases outside gene matches: 7. Germline-derived CDR1 and CDR2 are SGHDT and YYEEEE. This CDR3 spans 14 amino acids. Sequencing input was equivalent genomic DNA from CVID and controls. This table comes from immunoSEQ multiplex PCR, and its TCRdb copy is limited to in-frame clones, with some not included. This set yields 52,000 or so clones and no singletons; the top ten hold over 0.8%. The sequencing sample was made of peripheral blood mononuclear cells. The chain joins TRBV5-6 to TRBJ2-5, with TRBD2 matching 8 bases. The clonotype was recovered from a person aged 18 to 70 in good health. The part of the CDR3 DNA that was read is TGTGCCAGCAGCACGGGGGGGGTGGGGGAGACC. Its protein is CASSTGGVGET. The full CDR3 reads CASSTGGVGETQYF.